This T cell receptor beta chain was identified during a study of T cells in Graves' hyperthyroidism and ophthalmopathy. Amplified TCR beta CDR3 regions derived from RNA transcripts. First-round RT-PCR of the TCR CDR3 relied on the HTBI primer set. TCRdb re-called the multiplex PCR reads with MiXCR, one entry per CDR3 protein. The table shows roughly 560,000 distinct CDR3 sequences, with approximately 15% occurring only once. V lost 3 bases to trimming and J lost 2 bases; unmatched junction nucleotides: 7. Germline CDR1 and CDR2: SGHAT and FQNNGV. The CDR3 totals 15 residues. At least ten counts were recorded for this clonotype.

Specimen: blood. The V and J genes are TRBV11-2 and TRBJ2-7; 7 bases agree with TRBD1. The TCR originated in a woman aged 40 to 50 with Graves' ophthalmopathy. CDR3 bases: TGTGCCAGCAGCTTGAAGGGGGACAGCGCCTACGAGCAGTACTTC. Protein product: CASSLKGDSAYEQYF.